This T cell receptor (beta chain) was identified in a study of T cell responses to AZD1222 COVID-19 vaccine. Study outcomes and limitations: Clonal diversity may have been underestimated in mostly white British donors. The CD4 TCRs associated with vaccination extended across spike and predominated at 160-218 and 743-854. Researchers took repertoire samples only after the peak T cell response had come. At baseline, just six AZD1222 recipients tested seropositive.

This table comes from immunoSEQ multiplex PCR, and its TCRdb copy is limited to in-frame clones, with some not included. The sample comprises approximately 150,000 clones, about 86% of which are singletons, and 5.1% rests with the top ten. As to this clone: Its antigen is currently unknown.

V lost 3 bases to trimming and J lost 2 bases, with 11 bases between them. The CDR3 is made up of 15 amino acids. Germline V gene data show CDR1 as MDHEN and CDR2 as SYDVKM. This sequence was found in an adult who received the AZD1222 COVID-19 vaccine. The chain joins TRBV28 to TRBJ1-5, with D possibly being TRBD1 (5 bases). The material sequenced was peripheral blood, taken 28 days after the second AZD1222 dose. Written as DNA, the CDR3 is TGTGCCAGCAGTTTGGGGGGGAGTGGCAATCAGCCCCAGCATTTT. Protein: CASSLGGSGNQPQHF.